This T cell receptor (beta chain) came from a study of blood T cell repertoires in COVID-19. About the study: Either two negative PCRs, clearance, or symptom resolution qualified Cohort 3 donors as recovered. Sources were T cells, B-cell-depleted T cells, or PBMCs; the material itself was cDNA or gDNA.

The CDR3 length is 13 residues. Per germline, CDR1 SGHVS and CDR2 FNYEAQ. V lost 1 base, J lost 3 bases, and 7 bases lay in between. Those enrolled, adults aged roughly 18 to 89 years, came from around 25 US areas. As originally analysed: The assay estimated nucleated cells by amplifying reference gene primers. Only in-frame clones appear in the TCRdb table, and some are missing; sequencing was by immunoSEQ multiplex PCR. That table is the source of V, J and clone size, and D and trimming were worked out from the DNA. This repertoire shows over 110,000 clones, about 87% found once; its top ten account for 3% to 4%.

Sample: PBMCs or T cells enriched from blood (not recorded which). This TCR came from a man between 50 and 59 years old in a cohort exposed to, infected with or recovered from COVID-19 (not recorded which). The chain joins TRBV7-6 to TRBJ2-7, with D perhaps matching TRBD2 (5 bases). As DNA, the CDR3 is TGTGCCAGCAGCTTAGAGGCGGGCTACGAGCAGTACTTC. The encoded protein is CASSLEAGYEQYF.